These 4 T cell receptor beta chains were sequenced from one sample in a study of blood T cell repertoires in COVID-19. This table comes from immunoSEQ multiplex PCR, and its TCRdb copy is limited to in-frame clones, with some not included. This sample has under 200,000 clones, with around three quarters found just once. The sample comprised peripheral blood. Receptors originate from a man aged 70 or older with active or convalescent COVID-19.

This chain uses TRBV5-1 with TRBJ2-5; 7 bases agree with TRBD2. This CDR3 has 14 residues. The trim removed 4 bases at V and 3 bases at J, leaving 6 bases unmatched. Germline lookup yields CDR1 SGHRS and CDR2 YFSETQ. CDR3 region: CASSPSGNEETQYF. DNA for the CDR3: TGCGCCAGCAGCCCCAGCGGGAACGAAGAGACCCAGTACTTC. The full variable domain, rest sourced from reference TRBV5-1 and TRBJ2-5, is KAGVTQTPRYLIKTRGQQVTLSCSPISGHRSVSWYQQTPGQGLQFLFEYFSETQRNKGNFPGRFSGRQFSNSRSEMNVSTLELGDSALYLCASSPSGNEETQYFGPGTRLLVL.

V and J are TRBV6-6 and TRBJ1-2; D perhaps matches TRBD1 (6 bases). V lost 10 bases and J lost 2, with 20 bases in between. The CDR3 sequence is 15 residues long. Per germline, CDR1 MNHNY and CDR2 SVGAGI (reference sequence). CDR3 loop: CATGQQSSPNYGYTF. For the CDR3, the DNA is TGTGCCACAGGACAGCAATCCAGCCCCAACTATGGCTACACCTTC.

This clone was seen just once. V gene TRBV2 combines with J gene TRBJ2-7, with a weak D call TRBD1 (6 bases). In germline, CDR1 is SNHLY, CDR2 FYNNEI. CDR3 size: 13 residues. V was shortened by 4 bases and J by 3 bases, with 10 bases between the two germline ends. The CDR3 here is CASSGQDRYEQYF. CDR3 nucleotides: TGTGCCAGCAGTGGACAGGATCGCTACGAGCAGTACTTC.

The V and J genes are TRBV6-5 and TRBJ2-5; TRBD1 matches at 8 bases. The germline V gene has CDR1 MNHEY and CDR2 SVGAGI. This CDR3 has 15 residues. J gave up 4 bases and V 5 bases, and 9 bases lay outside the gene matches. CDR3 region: CASSRTDRGIETQYF. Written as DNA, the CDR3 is TGTGCCAGCAGTCGTACAGACAGGGGCATAGAGACCCAGTACTTC.